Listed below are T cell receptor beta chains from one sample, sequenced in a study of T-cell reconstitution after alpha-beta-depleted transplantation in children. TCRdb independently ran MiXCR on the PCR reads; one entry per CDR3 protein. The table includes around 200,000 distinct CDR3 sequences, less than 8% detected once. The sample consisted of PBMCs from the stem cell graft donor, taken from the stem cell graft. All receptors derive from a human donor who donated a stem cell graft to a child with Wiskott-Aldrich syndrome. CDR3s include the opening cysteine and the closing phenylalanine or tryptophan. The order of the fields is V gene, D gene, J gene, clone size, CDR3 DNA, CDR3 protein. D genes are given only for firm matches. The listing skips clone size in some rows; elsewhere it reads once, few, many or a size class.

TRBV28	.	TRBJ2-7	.	TGTGCCAGTATCAGCGGTTACTCCTACGAGCAGTACTTC	CASISGYSYEQYF
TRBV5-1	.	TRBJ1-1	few	TGCGCCAGCAGCTTGGCGAAGGGGATGGACACTGAAGCTTTCTTT	CASSLAKGMDTEAFF
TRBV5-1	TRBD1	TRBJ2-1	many	TGCGCCAGCAGCTTGAAGGGGGCGACAAATGAGCAGTTCTTC	CASSLKGATNEQFF
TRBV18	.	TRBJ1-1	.	TGTGCCAGCTCACCTCCCGGTAATCAGATGAACACTGAAGCTTTCTTT	CASSPPGNQMNTEAFF
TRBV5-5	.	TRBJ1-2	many	TGTGCCAGCAGCTTGATTTCGGCGGGCTACACCTTC	CASSLISAGYTF
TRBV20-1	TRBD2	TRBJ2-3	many	TGCAGTGCTTTCAATAGCGGGAGCGCAGATACGCAGTATTTT	CSAFNSGSADTQYF
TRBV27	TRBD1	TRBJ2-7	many	TGCGTCACTGAGGACAGGGTGGGCTGGGGCTCCTACGAGCAGTACTTC	CVTEDRVGWGSYEQYF
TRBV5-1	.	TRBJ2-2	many	TGCGCCAGCAGCCCGGGGGTCATCGGGGAGCTGTTTTTT	CASSPGVIGELFF
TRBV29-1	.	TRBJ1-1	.	TGCAGCGTTGACCGCGGTAACACTGAAGCTTTCTTT	CSVDRGNTEAFF
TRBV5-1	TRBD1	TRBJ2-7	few	TGCGCCAGCAGCTTCGGGGACAGGGTTTCGGGCGAGCAGTACTTC	CASSFGDRVSGEQYF
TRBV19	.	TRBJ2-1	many	TGTGCCACCGGCACTTGGGCCGATGAGCAGTTCTTC	CATGTWADEQFF
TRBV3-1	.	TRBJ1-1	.	TGTGCCAGCAGCCAAGCAGGGTTCTCTGAAGCTTTCTTT	CASSQAGFSEAFF
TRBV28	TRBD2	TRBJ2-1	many	TGTGCCAGCAGTTTCACCGGGACTAGCGGTACCTACAATGAGCAGTTCTTC	CASSFTGTSGTYNEQFF
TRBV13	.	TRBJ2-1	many	TGTGCCAGCAGCTTAATAACTCGGGGGACTGAGCAGTTCTTC	CASSLITRGTEQFF
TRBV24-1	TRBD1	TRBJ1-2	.	TGTGCCACCAGTGATCGGACAGGGGGGGATGGCTACACCTTC	CATSDRTGGDGYTF
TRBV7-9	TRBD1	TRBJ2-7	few	TGTGCCAGCGGGGGACAGGGGACCTCCTACGAGCAGTACTTC	CASGGQGTSYEQYF
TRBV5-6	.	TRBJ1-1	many	TGTGCCAGCAGAAAGGTCGGACGGACTGAAGCTTTCTTT	CASRKVGRTEAFF
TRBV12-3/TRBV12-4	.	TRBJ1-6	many	TGTGCCAGCAGAGGAGAGGCCTATAATTCACCCCTCCACTTT	CASRGEAYNSPLHF
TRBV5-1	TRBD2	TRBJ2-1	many	TGCGCCAGCAGCTCCGGGACTAGCGGGAGTCTTTACAATGAGCAGTTCTTC	CASSSGTSGSLYNEQFF
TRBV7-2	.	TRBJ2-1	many	TGTGCCAGCAGCTTACAACAGGGCCCCTCCTACAATGAGCAGTTCTTC	CASSLQQGPSYNEQFF
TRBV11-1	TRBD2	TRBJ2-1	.	TGTGCCAGCAGAGATGGGACTAGCGGGTTCAGCTCCTACAATGAGCAGTTCTTC	CASRDGTSGFSSYNEQFF
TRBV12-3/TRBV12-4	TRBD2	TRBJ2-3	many	TGTGCCAGCAGTCCTTGGACTAGCGCGGGAACAGATACGCAGTATTTT	CASSPWTSAGTDTQYF
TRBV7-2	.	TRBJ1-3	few	TGTGCCAGCAGCTCGGACGGATGGGGCTCTGGAAACACCATATATTTT	CASSSDGWGSGNTIYF
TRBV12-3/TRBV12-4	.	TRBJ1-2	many	TGTGCCAGCAGTTTGGGTGGGTACTACTATGGCTACACCTTC	CASSLGGYYYGYTF
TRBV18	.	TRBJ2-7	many	TGTGCCAGCTCACGGTTTAACTACGAGCAGTACTTC	CASSRFNYEQYF
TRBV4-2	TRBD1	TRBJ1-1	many	TGTGCCAGCAGCCAGAGTACCGGGACAGGGAGGAACACTGAAGCTTTCTTT	CASSQSTGTGRNTEAFF
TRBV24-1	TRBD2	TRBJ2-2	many	TGTGCCACCAGTGATTTGCCCGGGACTAGCGGGAGTGCCGGGGAGCTGTTTTTT	CATSDLPGTSGSAGELFF
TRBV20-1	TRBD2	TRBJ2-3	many	TGCAGTTCAGCTAGCGGGGTGAGCACAGATACGCAGTATTTT	CSSASGVSTDTQYF
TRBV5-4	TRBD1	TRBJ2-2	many	TGTGCCAGCAGCCGGGGACAGATATTGAACACCGGGGAGCTGTTTTTT	CASSRGQILNTGELFF
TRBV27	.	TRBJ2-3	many	TGTGCCAGCAGTTTATCCCTCCCCGCCTCCACTAGCACAGATACGCAGTATTTT	CASSLSLPASTSTDTQYF
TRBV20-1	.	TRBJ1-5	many	TGCAGTGTCAGCTCGGGGACGGGAAATCAGCCCCAGCATTTT	CSVSSGTGNQPQHF
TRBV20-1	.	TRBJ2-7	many	TGCAGTGCCGAGGGTTCAGGAACCTACGAGCAGTACTTC	CSAEGSGTYEQYF
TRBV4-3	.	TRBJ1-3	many	TGCGCCAGCAGCCCAGCAGTCCGGGAGGCTGGAAACACCATATATTTT	CASSPAVREAGNTIYF
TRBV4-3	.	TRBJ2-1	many	TGCGCCAGCAGCCAAGCTATGGGAAGCAAGGTTTTCTACAATGAGCAGTTCTTC	CASSQAMGSKVFYNEQFF
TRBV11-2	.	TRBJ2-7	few	TGTGCCAGCAGCTTTGGCGAGTACGAGCAGTACTTC	CASSFGEYEQYF
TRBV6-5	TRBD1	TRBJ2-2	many	TGTGCCAGCAGCCGTGACAGGGTTCGAGCCGGGGAGCTGTTTTTT	CASSRDRVRAGELFF
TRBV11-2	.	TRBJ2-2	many	TGTGCCAGCAGGCAATTGAGGACGGGGGGGGAGCTGTTTTTT	CASRQLRTGGELFF
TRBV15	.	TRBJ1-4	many	TGTGCCACCAGCTTACAGGGTGTGCCGGGTGAAAAACTGTTTTTT	CATSLQGVPGEKLFF
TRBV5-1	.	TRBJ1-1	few	TGCGCCAGCAGCTTGTTCGAAATCAACACTGAAGCTTTCTTT	CASSLFEINTEAFF
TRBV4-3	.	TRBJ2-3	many	TGCGCCAGCAGCCTTATGGATACGCAGTATTTT	CASSLMDTQYF
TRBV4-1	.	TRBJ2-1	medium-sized	TGCGCCAGCAGCCAAGAAGCCCACCTTGAGCAGTTCTTC	CASSQEAHLEQFF
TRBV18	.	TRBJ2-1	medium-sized	TGTGCCAGCTCACCCTCAGAGGGCGGTCGCTACAATGAGCAGTTCTTC	CASSPSEGGRYNEQFF
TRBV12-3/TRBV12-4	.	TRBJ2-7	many	TGTGCCAGCAGTGGGGCGTATCGGGCGGGGAGCTCCTACGAGCAGTACTTC	CASSGAYRAGSSYEQYF
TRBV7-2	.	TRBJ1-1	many	TGTGCCAGCAGCTTGGGGGTAAGGACTGAAGCTTTCTTT	CASSLGVRTEAFF
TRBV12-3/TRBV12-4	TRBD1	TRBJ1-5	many	TGTGCCAGCAGTCAAAACAGGGGAAATCAGCCCCAGCATTTT	CASSQNRGNQPQHF
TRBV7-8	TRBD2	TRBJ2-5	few	TGTGCCAGCAGCTTATTGTCGGGGGGGACCGAGACCCAGTACTTC	CASSLLSGGTETQYF
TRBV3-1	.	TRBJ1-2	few	TGTGCCAGCAGCCACCGGCCCGGGGGCTACACCTTC	CASSHRPGGYTF
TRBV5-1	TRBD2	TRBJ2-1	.	TGCGCCAGCAGCTTGGATGGGACTAGCGGGAGTACGTGGAATGAGCAGTTCTTC	CASSLDGTSGSTWNEQFF
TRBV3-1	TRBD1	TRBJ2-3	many	TGTGCCAGCAGCCAAGGAAGGACAGGGGGGAAGTACACAGATACGCAGTATTTT	CASSQGRTGGKYTDTQYF
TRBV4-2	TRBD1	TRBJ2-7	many	TGTGCCAGCAGCCAAACAGGGGGCTACTACGAGCAGTACTTC	CASSQTGGYYEQYF
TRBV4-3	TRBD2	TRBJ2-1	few	TGCGCCAGCAGCCGTACGGGACTAGCGGGAGGACGTGAGCAGTTCTTC	CASSRTGLAGGREQFF
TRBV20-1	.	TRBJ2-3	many	TGCAGTGCAGGGGACCAGAACACAGATACGCAGTATTTT	CSAGDQNTDTQYF
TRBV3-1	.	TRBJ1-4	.	TGTGCCAGCAGCCCGCTGAGAGCAACTAATGAAAAACTGTTTTTT	CASSPLRATNEKLFF
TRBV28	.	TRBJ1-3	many	TGTGCCAGCAGCTCCCTACGGGGCCTTGGAAACACCATATATTTT	CASSSLRGLGNTIYF
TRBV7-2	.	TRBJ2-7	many	TGTGCCAGCAGCCGGGGAGGGGGACAGCCCTCCTACGAGCAGTACTTC	CASSRGGGQPSYEQYF